These 17 T cell receptor beta chains were all obtained from the same sample, sequenced in a study of cytomegalovirus exposure and HLA in healthy donors. Amplification used 60 Vbeta primers and 13 Jbeta primers. The table came from immunoSEQ multiplex PCR; TCRdb's copy has only in-frame clones and leaves some out. The sample contains 200,000 or so clones, roughly 80% of which appear only once. The sample was PBMCs. The receptors were gathered from a girl aged 2-15 years in good health and CMV-seronegative.

CDR3 sequence reads: CASGPGQGEVGELFF. The CDR3 coding sequence is TGTGCTAGTGGTCCGGGACAGGGGGAGGTCGGGGAGCTGTTTTTT. This sequence joins TRBV12-5 and TRBJ2-2, with TRBD1 matching 11 bases. CDR1 LGHNT and CDR2 FRNRAP come from the germline V gene. The CDR3 is 15 residues long. V trimming: 5 bases; J trimming: 7 bases; junction bases outside the gene matches: 6.

The chain recombines TRBV2 with TRBJ2-4, with a weak D call TRBD2 (7 bases). CDR3 length equals 17 residues. Germline CDR1 is SNHLY and CDR2 is FYNNEI. V lost 4 bases to trimming and J lost 0 bases, with 16 bases between them. CDR3 amino acids: CASSVEGGFLAKNIQYF. The CDR3 region has the DNA TGTGCCAGCAGTGTAGAGGGGGGGTTCCTAGCCAAAAACATTCAGTACTTC.

The rearrangement uses TRBV2 and TRBJ2-1; the match to TRBD2 covers 10 bases. There are 17 residues in the CDR3. J was trimmed by 3 bases and V by 6 bases; bases with no gene match: 11. CDR1 is SNHLY, CDR2 FYNNEI, per germline. The CDR3 loop is CASSEMLAGVGYNEQFF. CDR3 nucleotide sequence: TGTGCCAGCAGCGAGATGCTAGCGGGAGTAGGCTACAATGAGCAGTTCTTC.

The CDR3 reads CASSAGQPAINYGYTF. The CDR3 nucleotides read TGTGCCAGCAGCGCAGGACAGCCTGCTATTAACTATGGCTACACCTTC. The chain couples TRBV2 to TRBJ1-2; a weak D match, TRBD1 (6 bases). This CDR3 is 16 amino acids long. V shed 6 bases and J shed 1 base, with 18 bases lying between them. The germline gives CDR1 SNHLY, CDR2 FYNNEI.

This sequence joins TRBV2 and TRBJ2-1; 11 nucleotides align to TRBD2. V shed 7 bases, J shed 7 bases, and the junction held 6 bases outside the gene matches. This CDR3 contains 14 residues. Germline-derived CDR1 and CDR2 are SNHLY and FYNNEI. CDR3 sequence reads: CASIESSGRNEQFF. CDR3 DNA: TGTGCCAGCATTGAGTCTAGCGGGAGGAATGAGCAGTTCTTC.

This chain connects TRBV7-9 to TRBJ1-2; 9 positions match TRBD1. CDR1 SEHNR and CDR2 FQNEAQ come from the germline V gene (reference sequence). The length of the CDR3 is 13 residues. Germline trimming cut 4 bases from V and 8 bases from J; bases unmatched to any gene: 5. The CDR3, as DNA: TGTGCCAGCAGCTACCGGACAGGGGAAGGCTACACCTTC. Protein: CASSYRTGEGYTF.

J is TRBJ1-1 and V is TRBV9, with TRBD1 identical over 7 bases. V lost 4 bases and J lost 3; bases outside the gene matches: 9. This CDR3 is built from 15 residues. CDR1 is SGDLS and CDR2 is YYNGEE in the germline V gene. The CDR3 loop is CASSPRTGLDTEAFF. CDR3 DNA: TGTGCCAGCAGCCCCAGGACAGGTCTGGACACTGAAGCTTTCTTT.

The chain links TRBV11-2 to TRBJ1-5; no clear D gene. Looked up from germline, CDR1 is SGHAT and CDR2 is FQNNGV. V lost 1 base and J 9 bases, leaving 13 bases between the germline ends. The CDR3 consists of 14 residues. DNA for the CDR3: TGTGCCAGCAGCTTAGCAGCGGGGTCAACGCCCCAGCATTTT. As protein: CASSLAAGSTPQHF.

The CDR3 region has the DNA TGTGCCAGCAGTTACAGAGCGAGCAATGAAGCTTTCTTT. This sequence encodes CASSYRASNEAFF. The chain combines TRBV6-6 with TRBJ1-1, with D uncertain. From germline, CDR1 is MNHNY and CDR2 SVGAGI (reference sequence). The CDR3 sequence is 13 residues long. V was clipped by 2 bases and J by 7 bases, with 11 bases between them.

The chain joins TRBV19 to TRBJ1-5; unclear D gene. Germline CDR1 and CDR2: LNHDA and SQIVND (reference sequence). Deletions cut 2 bases from V and 4 bases from J, with 18 bases between. The CDR3 totals 17 residues. The CDR3 loop is CASSIWFGGNGNQPQHF. The DNA of the CDR3 is TGTGCCAGTAGTATATGGTTCGGCGGGAACGGGAATCAGCCCCAGCATTTT.

As DNA, the CDR3 is TGCGCCAGCAGTGCTCGACGGGACACCATATATTTT. This codes for CASSARRDTIYF. The rearrangement uses TRBV10-1 and TRBJ1-3; no clear D gene. Per germline, CDR1 WNHNN and CDR2 SYGVQD (reference sequence). This CDR3 region has 12 residues. With 4 bases removed from V and 8 bases from J, the gap between germline ends came to 9 bases.

V usage is TRBV4-1 and J usage is TRBJ2-3, with a possible D match to TRBD2 (6 bases). Germline V gives CDR1 MGHRA, CDR2 YSYEKL. V dropped 4 bases and J dropped 2 bases, with 13 bases sitting between them. The CDR3 is 15 residues long. The DNA of the CDR3 is TGCGCCAGCAGCCTCGGAGGGATGATCACAGATACGCAGTATTTT. This codes for CASSLGGMITDTQYF.

This clone showed up just a few times. This chain joins TRBV29-1 and TRBJ1-1, with D perhaps matching TRBD1 (5 bases). Germline V gene lookup returns CDR1 SQVTM and CDR2 ANQGSEA. This CDR3 region has 13 residues. The V gene lost 1 base and the J gene lost 4 bases, with 10 bases spanning the gap. The CDR3 sequence: CSVEARGSTEAFF. CDR3 DNA: TGCAGCGTTGAAGCCCGGGGGAGCACTGAAGCTTTCTTT.

This sequence joins TRBV29-1 and TRBJ2-1; D unresolved. Trimming took 4 bases from V and 5 from J, leaving 12 bases between them. The CDR3 has 13 residues. Germline lookup yields CDR1 SQVTM and CDR2 ANQGSEA. CDR3 bases: TGCAGCGTTGGACTCCTCGCCGACAATGAGCAGTTCTTC. This sequence encodes CSVGLLADNEQFF.

V usage is TRBV18 and J usage is TRBJ2-7; D gene uncertain. V was clipped by 5 bases and J by 4 bases, with 6 bases between them. The CDR3 sequence is 11 residues long. Germline V gene sequence: CDR1 KGHSH, CDR2 LQKENI. The CDR3 here is CASSTDYEQYF. Here the CDR3 DNA reads TGTGCCAGCTCAACTGATTACGAGCAGTACTTC.

CDR3 nucleotide sequence: TGTGCCAGCAAACGGACAGGACGTACTGAAGCTTTCTTT. Encoded protein: CASKRTGRTEAFF. The chain is built from TRBV5-4 and TRBJ1-1, with 7 bases identical to TRBD1. Unmatched junction bases numbered 7, after V lost 6 bases and J lost 5 bases. This CDR3 spans 13 amino acids. Germline-derived CDR1 and CDR2 are SGHNT and YYREEE (reference sequence).

This rearrangement joins TRBV2 to TRBJ1-2; 7 bases map to TRBD1. V lost 5 bases to trimming and J lost 4 bases; unmatched junction nucleotides: 4. The germline V gene has CDR1 SNHLY and CDR2 FYNNEI. The CDR3 consists of 13 residues. The CDR3 DNA follows: TGTGCCAGCAGTAGGGACAGCTTCTATGGCTACACCTTC. It yields the protein CASSRDSFYGYTF.